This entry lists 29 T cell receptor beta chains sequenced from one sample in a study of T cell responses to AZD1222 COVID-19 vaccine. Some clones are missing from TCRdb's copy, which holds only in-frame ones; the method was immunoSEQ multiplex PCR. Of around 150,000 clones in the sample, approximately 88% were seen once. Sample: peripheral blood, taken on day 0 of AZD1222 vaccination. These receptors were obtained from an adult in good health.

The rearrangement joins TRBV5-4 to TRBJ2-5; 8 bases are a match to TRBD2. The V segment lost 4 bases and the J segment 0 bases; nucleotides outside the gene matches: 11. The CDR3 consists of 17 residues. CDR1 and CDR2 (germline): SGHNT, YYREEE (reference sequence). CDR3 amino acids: CASSRRVASGHQETQYF. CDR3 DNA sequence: TGTGCCAGCAGCAGGCGCGTGGCTAGCGGGCACCAAGAGACCCAGTACTTC.

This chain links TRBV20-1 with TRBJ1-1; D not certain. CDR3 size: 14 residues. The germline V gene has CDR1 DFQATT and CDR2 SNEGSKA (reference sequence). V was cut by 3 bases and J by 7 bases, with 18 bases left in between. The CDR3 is CSASTSNLGNEAFF. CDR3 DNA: TGCAGTGCTAGTACCTCGAATTTAGGGAATGAAGCTTTCTTT.

The CDR3 coding sequence is TGTGCCAGCAGCTCCCCGGGACTAGCGGGCTTCACCGGGGAGCTGTTTTTT. Translating gives CASSSPGLAGFTGELFF. V and J are TRBV7-8 and TRBJ2-2, with TRBD2 matching over 12 bases. Germline trimming cut 4 bases from V and 4 bases from J; bases unmatched to any gene: 7. Germline V CDR1 and CDR2: SGHVS, FQNEAQ. This CDR3 spans 17 amino acids.

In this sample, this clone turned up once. The CDR3 sequence: CASSERETGANVLTF. CDR3 bases: TGTGCCAGCAGTGAACGGGAAACTGGGGCCAACGTCCTGACTTTC. J is TRBJ2-6 and V is TRBV2, with D perhaps TRBD2 (5 bases). This CDR3 comprises 15 residues. V lost 2 bases and J 2 bases, leaving 7 bases between the germline ends. CDR1 is SNHLY and CDR2 is FYNNEI in the germline V gene.

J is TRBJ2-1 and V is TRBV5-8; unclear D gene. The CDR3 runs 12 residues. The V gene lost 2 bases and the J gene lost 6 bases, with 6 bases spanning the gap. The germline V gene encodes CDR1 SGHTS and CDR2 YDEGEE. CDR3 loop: CASSFQRNEQFF. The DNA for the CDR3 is TGTGCCAGCAGCTTTCAACGCAATGAGCAGTTCTTC.

The CDR3 here is CASSLSDSGDEQFF. The DNA for the CDR3 is TGTGCCAGCAGCCTATCGGACTCAGGGGATGAGCAGTTCTTC. The chain is built from TRBV7-8 and TRBJ2-1; perhaps TRBD1 as D (6 bases). The CDR3 runs to 14 residues. Germline V gene lookup returns CDR1 SGHVS and CDR2 FQNEAQ. V was clipped by 5 bases and J by 8 bases, with 16 bases between them.

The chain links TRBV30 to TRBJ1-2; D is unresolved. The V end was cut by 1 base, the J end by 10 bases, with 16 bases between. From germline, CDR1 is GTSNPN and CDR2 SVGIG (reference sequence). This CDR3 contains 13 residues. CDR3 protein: CAWSALLRIVYTF. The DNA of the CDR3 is TGTGCCTGGAGTGCCCTCCTAAGAATAGTCTACACCTTC.

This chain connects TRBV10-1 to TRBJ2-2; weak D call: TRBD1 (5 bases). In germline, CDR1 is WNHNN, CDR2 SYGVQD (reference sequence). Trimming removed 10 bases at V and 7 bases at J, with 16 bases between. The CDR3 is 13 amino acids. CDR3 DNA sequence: TGCGCCACCATGGGCCCAGGGAACGGGGAGCTGTTTTTT. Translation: CATMGPGNGELFF.

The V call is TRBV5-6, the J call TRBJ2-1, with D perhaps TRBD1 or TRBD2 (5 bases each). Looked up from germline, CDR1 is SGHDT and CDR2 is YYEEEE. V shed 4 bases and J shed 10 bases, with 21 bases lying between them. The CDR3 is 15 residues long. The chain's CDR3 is CASSLEDSHRREQFF. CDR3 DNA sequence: TGTGCCAGCAGCCTGGAAGACAGTCATCGGAGGGAGCAGTTCTTC.

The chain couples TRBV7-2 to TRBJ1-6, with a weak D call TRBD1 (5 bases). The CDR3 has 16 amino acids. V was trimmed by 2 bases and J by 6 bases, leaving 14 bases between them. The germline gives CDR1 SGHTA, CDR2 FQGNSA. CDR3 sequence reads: CASSLTKQGLNSPLHF. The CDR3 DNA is TGTGCCAGCAGCTTAACGAAGCAGGGCCTTAATTCACCCCTCCACTTT.

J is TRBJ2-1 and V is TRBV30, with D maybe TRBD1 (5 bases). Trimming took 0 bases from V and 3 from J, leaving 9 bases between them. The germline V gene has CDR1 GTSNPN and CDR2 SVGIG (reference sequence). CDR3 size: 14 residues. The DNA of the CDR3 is TGTGCCTGGAGTGTACGCCAGGGCTACAATGAGCAGTTCTTC. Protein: CAWSVRQGYNEQFF.

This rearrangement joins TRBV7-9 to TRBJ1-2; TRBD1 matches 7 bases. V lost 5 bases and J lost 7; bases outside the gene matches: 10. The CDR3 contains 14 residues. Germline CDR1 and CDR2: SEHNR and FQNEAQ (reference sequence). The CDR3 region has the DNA TGTGCCAGCAGCCCCGTTGACAGGGTTAGTGGCTACACCTTC. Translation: CASSPVDRVSGYTF.

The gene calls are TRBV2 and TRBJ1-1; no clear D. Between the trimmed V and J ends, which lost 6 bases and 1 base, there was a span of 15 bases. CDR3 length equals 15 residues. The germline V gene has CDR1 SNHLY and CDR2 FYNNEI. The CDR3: CASSPKRVSNTEAFF. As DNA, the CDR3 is TGTGCCAGCAGCCCGAAGAGGGTCTCGAACACTGAAGCTTTCTTT.

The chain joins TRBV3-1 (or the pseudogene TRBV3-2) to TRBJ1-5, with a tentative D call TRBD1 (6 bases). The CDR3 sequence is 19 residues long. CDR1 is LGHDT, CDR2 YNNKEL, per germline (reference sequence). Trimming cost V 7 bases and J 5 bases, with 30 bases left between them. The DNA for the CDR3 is TGTGCCAGCAAGGGCCCCGGGGGGCTTAACGAGGCTTATCATCAGCCCCAGCATTTT. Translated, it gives CASKGPGGLNEAYHQPQHF.

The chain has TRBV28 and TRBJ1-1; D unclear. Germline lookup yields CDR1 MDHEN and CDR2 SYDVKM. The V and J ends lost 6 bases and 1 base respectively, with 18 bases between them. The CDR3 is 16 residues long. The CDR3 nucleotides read TGTGCCAGCAGCTCCGGCCTGGGCGGGGAGAACACTGAAGCTTTCTTT. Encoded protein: CASSSGLGGENTEAFF.

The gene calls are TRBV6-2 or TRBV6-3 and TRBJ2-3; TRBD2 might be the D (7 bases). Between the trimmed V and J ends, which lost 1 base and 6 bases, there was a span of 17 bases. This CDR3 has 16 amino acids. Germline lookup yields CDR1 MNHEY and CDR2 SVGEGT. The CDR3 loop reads CASSYFPRGGLDTQYF. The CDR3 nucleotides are TGTGCCAGCAGTTACTTCCCAAGGGGGGGCCTGGATACGCAGTATTTT.

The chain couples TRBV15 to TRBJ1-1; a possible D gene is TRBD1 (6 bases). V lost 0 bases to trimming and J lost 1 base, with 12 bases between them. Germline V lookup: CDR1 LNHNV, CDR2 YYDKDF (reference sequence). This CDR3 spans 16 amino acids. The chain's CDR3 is CATSRERTEPNTEAFF. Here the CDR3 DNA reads TGTGCCACCAGCAGAGAGAGGACAGAACCGAACACTGAAGCTTTCTTT.

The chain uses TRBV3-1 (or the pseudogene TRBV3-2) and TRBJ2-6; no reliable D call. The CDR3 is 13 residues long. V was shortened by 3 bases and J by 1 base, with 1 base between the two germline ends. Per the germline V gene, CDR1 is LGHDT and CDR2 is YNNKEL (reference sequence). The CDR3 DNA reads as TGTGCCAGCAGCCAGTCTGGGGCCAACGTCCTGACTTTC. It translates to CASSQSGANVLTF.

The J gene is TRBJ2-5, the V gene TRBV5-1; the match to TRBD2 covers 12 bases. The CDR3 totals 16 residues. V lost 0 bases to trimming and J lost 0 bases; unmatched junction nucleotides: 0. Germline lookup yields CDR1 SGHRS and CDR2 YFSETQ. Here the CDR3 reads CASSLGLAGDQETQYF. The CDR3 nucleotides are TGCGCCAGCAGCTTGGGACTAGCGGGGGACCAAGAGACCCAGTACTTC.

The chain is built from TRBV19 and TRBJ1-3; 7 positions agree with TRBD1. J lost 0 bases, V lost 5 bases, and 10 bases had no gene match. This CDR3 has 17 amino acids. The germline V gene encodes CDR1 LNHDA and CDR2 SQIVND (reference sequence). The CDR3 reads CASSAIGTANSGNTIYF. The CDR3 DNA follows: TGTGCCAGTAGTGCTATCGGGACAGCCAACTCTGGAAACACCATATATTTT.

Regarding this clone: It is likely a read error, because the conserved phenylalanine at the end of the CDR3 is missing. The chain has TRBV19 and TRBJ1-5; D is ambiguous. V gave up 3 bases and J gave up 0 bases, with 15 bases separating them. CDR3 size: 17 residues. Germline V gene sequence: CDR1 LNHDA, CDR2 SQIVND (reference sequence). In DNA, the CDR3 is TGTGCCAGTAGTATCCCCACAGCCCCGGGTAGCAATCAGCCCCAGCATCTT. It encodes CASSIPTAPGSNQPQHL.

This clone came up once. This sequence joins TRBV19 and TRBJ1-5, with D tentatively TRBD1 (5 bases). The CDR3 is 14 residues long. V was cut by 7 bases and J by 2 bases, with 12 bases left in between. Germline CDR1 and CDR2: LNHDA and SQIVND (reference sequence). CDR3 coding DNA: TGTGCCAGTAACCGGGACCGCGGCAATCAGCCCCAGCATTTT. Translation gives CASNRDRGNQPQHF.

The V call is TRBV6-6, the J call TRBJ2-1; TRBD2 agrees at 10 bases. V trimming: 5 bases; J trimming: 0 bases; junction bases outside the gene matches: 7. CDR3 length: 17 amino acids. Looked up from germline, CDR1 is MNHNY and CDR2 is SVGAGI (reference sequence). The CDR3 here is CASSLAGETLSYNEQFF. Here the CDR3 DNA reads TGTGCCAGCAGTCTAGCGGGGGAAACTCTCTCCTACAATGAGCAGTTCTTC.

CDR3 DNA sequence: TGTGCCAGCAGCGCCTCAACTAGGAACACTGAAGCTTTCTTT. Its translation: CASSASTRNTEAFF. The chain carries TRBV9 and TRBJ1-1, with no clear D. There are 14 residues in the CDR3. CDR1 is SGDLS, CDR2 YYNGEE, per germline. Trimming cost V 3 bases and J 1 base, with 10 bases left between them. Using reference TRBV9 and TRBJ1-1 for the parts outside the CDR3, the full variable domain is DSGVTQTPKHLITATGQRVTLRCSPRSGDLSVYWYQQSLDQGLQFLIQYYNGEERAKGNILERFSAQQFPDLHSELNLSSLELGDSALYFCASSASTRNTEAFFGQGTRLTVV.

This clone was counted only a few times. DNA of the CDR3: TGCGCCAGCAGCTCGGCGACAGGGGGTTTCTATGGCTACACCTTC. This codes for CASSSATGGFYGYTF. This sequence joins TRBV5-1 and TRBJ1-2; 9 nucleotides agree with TRBD1. V trimming: 3 bases; J trimming: 4 bases; junction bases outside the gene matches: 7. The CDR3 spans 15 residues. Per germline, CDR1 SGHRS and CDR2 YFSETQ.

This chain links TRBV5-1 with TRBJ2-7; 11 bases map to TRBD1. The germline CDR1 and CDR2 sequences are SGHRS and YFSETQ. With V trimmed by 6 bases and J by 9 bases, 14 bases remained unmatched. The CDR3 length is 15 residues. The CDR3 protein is CASNDGQGAHSVQYF. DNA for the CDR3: TGCGCCAGCAACGACGGACAGGGGGCGCATTCGGTGCAGTACTTC. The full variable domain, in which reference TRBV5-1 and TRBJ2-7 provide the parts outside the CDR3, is KAGVTQTPRYLIKTRGQQVTLSCSPISGHRSVSWYQQTPGQGLQFLFEYFSETQRNKGNFPGRFSGRQFSNSRSEMNVSTLELGDSALYLCASNDGQGAHSVQYFGPGTRLTVT.

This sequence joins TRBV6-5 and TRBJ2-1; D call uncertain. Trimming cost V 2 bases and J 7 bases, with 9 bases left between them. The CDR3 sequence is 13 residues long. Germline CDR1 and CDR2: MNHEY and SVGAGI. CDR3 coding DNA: TGTGCCAGCAGTTACCTACCTACAAATGAGCAGTTCTTC. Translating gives CASSYLPTNEQFF.

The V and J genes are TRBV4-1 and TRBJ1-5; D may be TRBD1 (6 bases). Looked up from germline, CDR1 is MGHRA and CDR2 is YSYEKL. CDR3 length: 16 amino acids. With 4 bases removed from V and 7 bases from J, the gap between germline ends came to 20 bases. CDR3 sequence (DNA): TGCGCCAGCAGCCGCTGGCTCGAGGCAGGGGTCCAGCCCCAGCATTTT. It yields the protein CASSRWLEAGVQPQHF.

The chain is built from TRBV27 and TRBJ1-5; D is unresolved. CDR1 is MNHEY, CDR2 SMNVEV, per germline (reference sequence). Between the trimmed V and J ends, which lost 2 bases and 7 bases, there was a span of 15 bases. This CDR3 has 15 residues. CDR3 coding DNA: TGTGCCAGCAGTTTACGTCCGTTGGGAGACCAGCCCCAGCATTTT. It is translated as CASSLRPLGDQPQHF.